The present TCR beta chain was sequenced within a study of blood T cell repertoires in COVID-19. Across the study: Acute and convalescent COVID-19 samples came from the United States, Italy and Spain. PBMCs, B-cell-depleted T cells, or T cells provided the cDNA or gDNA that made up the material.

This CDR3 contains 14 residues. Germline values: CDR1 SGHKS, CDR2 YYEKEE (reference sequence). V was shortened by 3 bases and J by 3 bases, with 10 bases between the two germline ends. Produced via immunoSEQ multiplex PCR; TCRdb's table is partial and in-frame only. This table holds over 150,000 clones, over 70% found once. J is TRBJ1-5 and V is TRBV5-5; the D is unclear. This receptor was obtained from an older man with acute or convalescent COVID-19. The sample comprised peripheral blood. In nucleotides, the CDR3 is TGTGCCAGCAGCTACGAGACTGCCAATCAGCCCCAGCATTTT. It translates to CASSYETANQPQHF.